The source of this T cell receptor (beta chain) is a study of CD8 T cells in Susac syndrome. This clonotype was counted a single time. The RNA input was about 0.5 to 1 ug, and it was reverse transcribed with random hexamers. TCRdb ran MiXCR on the immunoSEQ multiplex PCR reads and lists one entry per CDR3 protein. The table shows about 300,000 distinct CDR3 sequences, with roughly 85% occurring only once. The CDR3 loop spans 16 amino acids. V gave up 0 bases and J gave up 2 bases, with 14 bases separating them. CDR1 and CDR2 from the germline V gene are MNHEY and SMNVEV (reference sequence). The receptor's source is a human donor with multiple sclerosis. The material sequenced was CD8+ T cells from PBMCs. The chain joins TRBV27 to TRBJ2-7; D may match TRBD1 or TRBD2 (5 bases each). CDR3 sequence reads: CASSLSTGTAAYEQYF. In nucleotides, the CDR3 is TGTGCCAGCAGTTTATCGACCGGGACGGCCGCCTACGAGCAGTACTTC.